This T cell receptor (beta chain) was observed in a study of HIV-infected patients and healthy controls. Trimming cost V 6 bases and J 0 bases; bases outside gene matches: 9. The CDR3 is 16 amino acids. Germline CDR1 is SGHRS and CDR2 is YFSETQ. This clonotype was seen many times. cDNA was made from roughly 500 ng RNA using alpha and beta constant primers. Alpha and beta chain libraries were made separately by chain-specific third strand synthesis with multiplexing indices. The cDNA received a 5' RACE adapter containing a random hexamer plus an SP2 sequencing primer site. TCRdb called the 5' RACE reads again in MiXCR, with one record for every CDR3 protein. Of some 15,000 distinct CDR3 sequences in the sample, around 9.2% were seen once. The repertoire came from unfractionated whole blood and reflected all unsorted peripheral T cells.

This clonotype originated in an adult in good health. The sequenced sample consisted of blood. The J gene is TRBJ2-3, the V gene TRBV5-1, with 8 bases aligning to TRBD2. In DNA form, the CDR3 reads TGCGCCAGCAAGAGGGGGATAGCGGGGAGCACAGATACGCAGTATTTT. Translating gives CASKRGIAGSTDTQYF.